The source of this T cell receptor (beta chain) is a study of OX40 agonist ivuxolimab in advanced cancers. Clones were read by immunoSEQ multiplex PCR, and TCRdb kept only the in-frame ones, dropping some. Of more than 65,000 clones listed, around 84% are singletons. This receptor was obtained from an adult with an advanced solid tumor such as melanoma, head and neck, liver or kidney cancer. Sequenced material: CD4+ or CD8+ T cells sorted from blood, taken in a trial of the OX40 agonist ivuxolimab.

The CDR3 spells CASSARENREVRGYTF. DNA for the CDR3: TGTGCCAGCAGCGCGAGAGAGAACAGGGAGGTACGGGGCTACACCTTC. This rearrangement joins TRBV5-4 to TRBJ1-2, with a weak D call TRBD1 (6 bases). Germline lookup yields CDR1 SGHNT and CDR2 YYREEE (reference sequence). The CDR3 spans 16 residues. The V gene lost 4 bases and the J gene lost 8 bases, with 24 bases spanning the gap.